This entry lists 25 T cell receptor beta chains sequenced from one sample in a study of cytomegalovirus exposure and HLA in healthy donors. PCR involved 60 Vbeta and 13 Jbeta primers. Method: immunoSEQ multiplex PCR; TCRdb's copy keeps in-frame clones and lacks some. The sample lists 150,000 to 200,000 clones; roughly three quarters were seen once. The sample was PBMCs. The receptor source for this set is a woman aged 45-65 years in good health and CMV-seronegative.

The rearrangement uses TRBV10-3 and TRBJ1-4; D is perhaps TRBD1 (5 bases). The CDR3 extends over 14 amino acids. The V gene lost 6 bases and the J gene lost 2 bases, with 10 bases spanning the gap. In germline, CDR1 is ENHRY, CDR2 SYGVKD. CDR3 amino acids: CAISAGPTNEKLFF. CDR3 bases: TGTGCCATCAGCGCAGGGCCCACTAATGAAAAACTGTTTTTT.

V and J are TRBV28 and TRBJ2-1; 11 positions agree with TRBD2. CDR3 length: 16 amino acids. Unmatched junction bases numbered 7, after V lost 3 bases and J lost 6 bases. Germline CDR1 and CDR2: MDHEN and SYDVKM. The CDR3 loop reads CASSLEIGTSGNEQFF. The CDR3 nucleotides are TGTGCCAGCAGTTTGGAGATAGGGACTAGCGGCAATGAGCAGTTCTTC.

The CDR3 region is CASSLLSIVPGQGWNNEQFF. For the CDR3, the DNA is TGTGCCAGCAGCCTACTTTCAATCGTACCGGGACAGGGGTGGAACAATGAGCAGTTCTTC. The chain carries TRBV27 and TRBJ2-1, with 10 bases matching TRBD1. CDR1 MNHEY and CDR2 SMNVEV come from the germline V gene (reference sequence). The CDR3 has 20 residues. Unmatched junction bases numbered 22, after V lost 6 bases and J lost 5 bases.

The chain carries TRBV9 and TRBJ2-6; 9 positions agree with TRBD1. Germline CDR1 is SGDLS and CDR2 is YYNGEE. The CDR3 runs to 18 residues. V was pared by 2 bases and J by 4 bases, with 10 bases of the junction left unmatched. CDR3 protein: CASSVRDRDPGGANVLTF. In nucleotides, the CDR3 is TGTGCCAGCAGCGTTAGGGACAGGGATCCTGGAGGGGCCAACGTCCTGACTTTC.

The rearrangement joins TRBV6-1 to TRBJ1-1; no reliable D call. V was trimmed by 1 base and J by 1 base, leaving 4 bases between them. Germline-derived CDR1 and CDR2 are MNHNS and SASEGT. The CDR3 is 13 residues long. In DNA form, the CDR3 reads TGTGCCAGCAGTGAAGGAGCGAACACTGAAGCTTTCTTT. It is translated as CASSEGANTEAFF.

This chain joins TRBV13 and TRBJ2-7; 8 bases match TRBD2. Germline CDR1 and CDR2: PRHDT and FYEKMQ (reference sequence). The CDR3 has 17 amino acids. V trimming: 5 bases; J trimming: 3 bases; junction bases outside the gene matches: 15. Here the CDR3 reads CASSRTLSRGAFYEQYF. CDR3 nucleotide sequence: TGTGCCAGCAGCCGAACTCTTTCGCGGGGGGCCTTCTACGAGCAGTACTTC. Full variable domain (missing parts from reference TRBV13 and TRBJ2-7): AAGVIQSPRHLIKEKRETATLKCYPIPRHDTVYWYQQGPGQDPQFLISFYEKMQSDKGSIPDRFSAQQFSDYHSELNMSSLELGDSALYFCASSRTLSRGAFYEQYFGPGTRLTVT.

The gene calls are TRBV19 and TRBJ1-2; 8 bases agree with TRBD1. CDR1 LNHDA and CDR2 SQIVND come from the germline V gene (reference sequence). V lost 6 bases and J lost 7; bases outside the gene matches: 10. CDR3 length: 14 residues. The CDR3 nucleotides are TGTGCCAGTAGGATCGGGAGTACAGGGGGTGGCTACACCTTC. Its translation: CASRIGSTGGGYTF.

This chain connects TRBV7-9 to TRBJ2-5, with TRBD1 matching over 9 bases. The end of the DNA is better explained by TRBJ2-7, so the J call may be wrong. Germline assignment: CDR1 SEHNR and CDR2 FQNEAQ (reference sequence). The CDR3 consists of 16 residues. The DNA of the CDR3 is TGTGCCAGCAGCCCGCCGGGACAGGGATTCTCCTACGAGCAGTACTTC. Residues: CASSPPGQGFSYEQYF.

CDR3 nucleotide sequence: TGCGCCAGCAGACGACAGGGGGGGAACACCGGGGAGCTGTTTTTT. Translating it yields CASRRQGGNTGELFF. The gene calls are TRBV4-3 and TRBJ2-2, with TRBD1 identical over 9 bases. In germline, CDR1 is LGHNA, CDR2 YSLEER. V dropped 6 bases and J dropped 1; count of bases not matched to a gene: 3. The CDR3 is 15 amino acids.

The chain uses TRBV2 and TRBJ1-4; D gene uncertain. The CDR3 extends over 16 amino acids. V was cut by 6 bases and J by 0 bases, with 14 bases left in between. Germline CDR1 is SNHLY and CDR2 is FYNNEI. CDR3 sequence (DNA): TGTGCCAGCAGCCCTCACTGGGCGTCAACTAATGAAAAACTGTTTTTT. This encodes CASSPHWASTNEKLFF.

The chain combines TRBV7-9 with TRBJ2-7, with D possibly being TRBD2 (7 bases). Trimming removed 0 bases from V and 6 bases from J, with 9 bases in between. Germline V gene lookup returns CDR1 SEHNR and CDR2 FQNEAQ (reference sequence). The CDR3 has 13 residues. The CDR3 coding sequence is TGTGCCAGCAGCTTAGCGGGAGGGGGCGAGCAGTACTTC. This gives the protein CASSLAGGGEQYF. The variable domain in full, completed from reference TRBV7-9 and TRBJ2-7, reads DTGVSQNPRHKITKRGQNVTFRCDPISEHNRLYWYRQTLGQGPEFLTYFQNEAQLEKSRLLSDRFSAERPKGSFSTLEIQRTEQGDSAMYLCASSLAGGGEQYFGPGTRLTVT.

This clone showed up just a few times. The sample contains more than one DNA sequence encoding this CDR3. The genes are TRBV7-8 and TRBJ1-2; no definite D call. Trimming pared 4 bases from V and 5 bases from J, leaving 17 bases between. CDR1 is SGHVS, CDR2 FQNEAQ, per germline. This CDR3 contains 15 residues. CDR3 sequence: CASSSRSQSLYGYTF. CDR3 bases: TGTGCCAGCAGCTCCCGGTCACAGTCATTATATGGCTACACCTTC.

This clone has just a few counts. The chain links TRBV5-8 to TRBJ2-5; 9 bases fit TRBD1. The germline V gene encodes CDR1 SGHTS and CDR2 YDEGEE. After removal of 4 bases from V and 4 bases from J, the junction contained 8 bases not matched to a gene. This CDR3 spans 15 amino acids. The CDR3 is CASSPGTGLGETQYF. In DNA form, the CDR3 reads TGTGCCAGCAGCCCCGGGACAGGGCTGGGAGAGACCCAGTACTTC.

V gene TRBV25-1 combines with J gene TRBJ2-5, with TRBD1 matching 7 bases. CDR3 length equals 15 residues. Germline V CDR1 and CDR2: MGHDK, SYGVNS. After removal of 4 bases from V and 5 bases from J, the junction contained 10 bases not matched to a gene. The CDR3 loop is CASSAEQGIWETQYF. The CDR3 DNA is TGTGCCAGCAGTGCTGAACAGGGGATCTGGGAGACCCAGTACTTC. The complete variable domain, with remaining parts taken from reference TRBV25-1 and TRBJ2-5, reads EADIYQTPRYLVIGTGKKITLECSQTMGHDKMYWYQQDPGMELHLIHYSYGVNSTEKGDLSSESTVSRIRTEHFPLTLESARPSHTSQYLCASSAEQGIWETQYFGPGTRLLVL.

The chain recombines TRBV19 with TRBJ2-4, with 10 bases fitting TRBD1. The CDR3 sequence is 16 residues long. From germline, CDR1 is LNHDA and CDR2 SQIVND (reference sequence). V dropped 5 bases and J dropped 4; count of bases not matched to a gene: 8. The CDR3 reads CASSLGQGVIKNIQYF. DNA of the CDR3: TGTGCCAGTAGTCTCGGACAGGGGGTGATTAAAAACATTCAGTACTTC.

This chain uses TRBV5-5 with TRBJ2-7, with unresolved D. CDR3 length equals 14 residues. CDR1 SGHKS and CDR2 YYEKEE come from the germline V gene (reference sequence). Trimming pared 4 bases from V and 2 bases from J, leaving 13 bases between. The CDR3 region is CASSPYGSAYEQYF. The CDR3 bases are TGTGCCAGCAGCCCCTACGGGTCAGCCTACGAGCAGTACTTC.

The chain has TRBV29-1 and TRBJ1-1, with TRBD1 matching over 7 bases. This CDR3 contains 10 residues. Germline CDR1 and CDR2: SQVTM and ANQGSEA. The J segment lost 10 bases and the V segment lost 5 bases, leaving 4 bases of the junction unmatched. The CDR3 region is CSVKTGSAFF. Written as DNA, the CDR3 is TGCAGCGTTAAGACAGGGTCAGCTTTCTTT.

The gene calls are TRBV2 and TRBJ2-1; D uncertain. V lost 7 bases and J 3 bases, leaving 22 bases between the germline ends. Germline V gives CDR1 SNHLY, CDR2 FYNNEI. The CDR3 sequence is 17 residues long. CDR3 residues: CASTRRRLDLGYNEQFF. Written as DNA, the CDR3 is TGTGCCAGCACTCGTAGAAGGCTAGATCTTGGCTACAATGAGCAGTTCTTC.

V and J are TRBV27 and TRBJ2-7; D may be TRBD1 (5 bases). The germline V gene has CDR1 MNHEY and CDR2 SMNVEV (reference sequence). The CDR3 is 15 residues long. The ends were cut back, 6 bases at V and 3 bases at J, with 18 bases in the middle. CDR3 residues: CASSLKDTAYYEQYF. CDR3 nucleotide sequence: TGTGCCAGCAGCCTCAAGGACACGGCCTACTACGAGCAGTACTTC.

This chain connects TRBV9 to TRBJ1-1; D is unresolved. Per the germline V gene, CDR1 is SGDLS and CDR2 is YYNGEE. Trimming removed 0 bases from V and 6 bases from J, with 9 bases in between. This CDR3 is built from 13 residues. The CDR3 loop is CASSVVPGAEAFF. The CDR3 bases are TGTGCCAGCAGCGTAGTTCCAGGCGCTGAAGCTTTCTTT.

This chain links TRBV2 with TRBJ1-2; no definite D call. V was clipped by 1 base and J by 6 bases, with 15 bases between them. The CDR3 totals 15 residues. The germline CDR1 and CDR2 sequences are SNHLY and FYNNEI. CDR3 sequence reads: CASSEGRPIRDGYTF. The CDR3 nucleotides read TGTGCCAGCAGTGAAGGGAGGCCCATTAGGGATGGCTACACCTTC. Filled out from reference TRBV2 and TRBJ1-2, the complete variable domain reads EPEVTQTPSHQVTQMGQEVILRCVPISNHLYFYWYRQILGQKVEFLVSFYNNEISEKSEIFDDQFSVERPDGSNFTLKIRSTKLEDSAMYFCASSEGRPIRDGYTFGSGTRLTVV.

V and J are TRBV2 and TRBJ1-4; maybe TRBD1 (6 bases). Germline assignment: CDR1 SNHLY and CDR2 FYNNEI. The V end was cut by 5 bases, the J end by 8 bases, with 18 bases between. The CDR3 is 15 residues long. CDR3 protein: CASSTSRGALEKLFF. DNA for the CDR3: TGTGCCAGCAGTACCTCACGGGGGGCCCTCGAAAAACTGTTTTTT.

The chain recombines TRBV11-2 with TRBJ2-5, with TRBD2 identical over 8 bases. The J call may be mistaken, given a closer DNA end match to TRBJ2-7. CDR1 and CDR2 from the germline V gene are SGHAT and FQNNGV. The length of the CDR3 is 16 residues. The CDR3 sequence: CASSSRGREDSYEQYF. Written as DNA, the CDR3 is TGTGCCAGCAGCTCCCGGGGGCGGGAGGACTCCTACGAGCAGTACTTC.

This chain uses TRBV5-1 with TRBJ2-5; possibly TRBD1 for D (6 bases). Trimming removed 4 bases at V and 5 bases at J, with 12 bases between. Germline V CDR1 and CDR2: SGHRS, YFSETQ. The CDR3 loop spans 13 amino acids. The CDR3 protein is CASSQDSWETQYF. The CDR3 DNA follows: TGCGCCAGCAGCCAGGACAGTTGGGAGACCCAGTACTTC.

A word on this clone: This same CDR3 is encoded by further DNA sequences in the sample. The chain carries TRBV28 and TRBJ1-5; TRBD1 might be the D (5 bases). Trimming pared 3 bases from V and 4 bases from J, leaving 7 bases between. CDR3 length: 13 amino acids. Germline values: CDR1 MDHEN, CDR2 SYDVKM. CDR3 amino acids: CASSFGGNQPQHF. Here the CDR3 DNA reads TGTGCCAGCAGTTTCGGGGGAAATCAGCCCCAGCATTTT. Looking up the rest from reference TRBV28 and TRBJ1-5 gives the full variable domain: DVKVTQSSRYLVKRTGEKVFLECVQDMDHENMFWYRQDPGLGLRLIYFSYDVKMKEKGDIPEGYSVSREKKERFSLILESASTNQTSMYLCASSFGGNQPQHFGDGTRLSIL.